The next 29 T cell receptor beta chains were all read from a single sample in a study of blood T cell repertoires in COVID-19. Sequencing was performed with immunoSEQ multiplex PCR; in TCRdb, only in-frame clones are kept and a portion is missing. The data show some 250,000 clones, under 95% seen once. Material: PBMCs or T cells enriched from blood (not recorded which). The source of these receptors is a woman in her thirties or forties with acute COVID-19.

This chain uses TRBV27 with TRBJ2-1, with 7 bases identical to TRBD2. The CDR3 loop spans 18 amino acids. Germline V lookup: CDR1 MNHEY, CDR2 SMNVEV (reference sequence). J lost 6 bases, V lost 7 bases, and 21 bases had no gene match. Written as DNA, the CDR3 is TGTGCCAGCATTTGCCAGGAGGTTGCGCGGGAGAGGGGCAATGAGCAGTTCTTC. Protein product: CASICQEVARERGNEQFF.

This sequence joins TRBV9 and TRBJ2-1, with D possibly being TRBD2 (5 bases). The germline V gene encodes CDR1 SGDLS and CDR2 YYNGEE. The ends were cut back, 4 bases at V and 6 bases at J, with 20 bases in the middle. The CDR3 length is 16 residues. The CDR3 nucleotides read TGTGCCAGCAGCTCACCACTAGGGCCCTCGACCAATGAGCAGTTCTTC. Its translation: CASSSPLGPSTNEQFF.

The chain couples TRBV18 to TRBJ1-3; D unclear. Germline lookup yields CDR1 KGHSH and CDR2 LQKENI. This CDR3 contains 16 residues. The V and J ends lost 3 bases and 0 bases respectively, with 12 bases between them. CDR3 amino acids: CASSPFEPSSGNTIYF. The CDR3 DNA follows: TGTGCCAGCTCACCTTTCGAACCCAGCTCTGGAAACACCATATATTTT.

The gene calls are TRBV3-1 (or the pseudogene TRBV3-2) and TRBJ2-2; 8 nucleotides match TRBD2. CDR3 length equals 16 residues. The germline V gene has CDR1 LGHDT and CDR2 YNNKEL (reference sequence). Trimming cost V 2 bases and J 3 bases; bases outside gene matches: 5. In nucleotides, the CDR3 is TGTGCCAGCAGCCAATATTCGGGGGGGCACACCGGGGAGCTGTTTTTT. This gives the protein CASSQYSGGHTGELFF.

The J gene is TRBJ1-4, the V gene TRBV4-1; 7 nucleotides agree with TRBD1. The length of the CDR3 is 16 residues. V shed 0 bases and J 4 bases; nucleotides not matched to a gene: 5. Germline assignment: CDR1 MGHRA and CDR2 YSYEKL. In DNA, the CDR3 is TGCGCCAGCAGCCAAGATGGGGACAGAGTTAATGAAAAACTGTTTTTT. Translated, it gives CASSQDGDRVNEKLFF.

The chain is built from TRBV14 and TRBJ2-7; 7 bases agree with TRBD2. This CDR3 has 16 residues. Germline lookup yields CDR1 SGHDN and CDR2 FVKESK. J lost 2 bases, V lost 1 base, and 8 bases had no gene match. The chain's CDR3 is CASSQVPGGTTYEQYF. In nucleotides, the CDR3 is TGTGCCAGCAGCCAAGTACCGGGGGGTACCACCTACGAGCAGTACTTC.

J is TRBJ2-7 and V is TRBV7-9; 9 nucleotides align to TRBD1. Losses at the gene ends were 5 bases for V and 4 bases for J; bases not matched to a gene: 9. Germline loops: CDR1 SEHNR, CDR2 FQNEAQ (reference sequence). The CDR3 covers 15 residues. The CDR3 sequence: CASSPGTGIRYEQYF. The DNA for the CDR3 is TGTGCCAGCAGCCCAGGGACAGGGATCAGGTACGAGCAGTACTTC.

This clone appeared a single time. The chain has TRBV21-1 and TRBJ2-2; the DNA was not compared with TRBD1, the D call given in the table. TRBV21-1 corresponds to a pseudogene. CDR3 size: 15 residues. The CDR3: CASSKGTVPTGELFF. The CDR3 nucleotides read TGTGCCAGCAGCAAAGGGACAGTCCCCACCGGGGAGCTGTTTTTT.

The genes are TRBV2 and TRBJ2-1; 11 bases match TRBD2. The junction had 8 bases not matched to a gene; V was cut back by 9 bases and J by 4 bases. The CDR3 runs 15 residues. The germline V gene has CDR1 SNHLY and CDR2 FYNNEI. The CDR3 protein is CARQKTSGEYNEQFF. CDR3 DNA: TGTGCCAGACAAAAGACTAGCGGGGAGTACAATGAGCAGTTCTTC.

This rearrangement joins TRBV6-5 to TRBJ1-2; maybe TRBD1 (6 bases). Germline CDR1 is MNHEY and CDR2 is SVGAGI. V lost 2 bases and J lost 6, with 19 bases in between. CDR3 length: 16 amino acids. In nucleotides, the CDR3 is TGTGCCAGCAGTTACGCTACAGGGAACCTACGGGATGGCTACACCTTC. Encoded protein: CASSYATGNLRDGYTF.

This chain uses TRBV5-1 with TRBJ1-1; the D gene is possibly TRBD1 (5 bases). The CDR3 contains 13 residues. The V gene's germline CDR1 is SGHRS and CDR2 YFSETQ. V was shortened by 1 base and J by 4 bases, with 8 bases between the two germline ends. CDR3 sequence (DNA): TGCGCCAGCAGCTTGAACGGGGGCACTGAAGCTTTCTTT. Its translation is CASSLNGGTEAFF.

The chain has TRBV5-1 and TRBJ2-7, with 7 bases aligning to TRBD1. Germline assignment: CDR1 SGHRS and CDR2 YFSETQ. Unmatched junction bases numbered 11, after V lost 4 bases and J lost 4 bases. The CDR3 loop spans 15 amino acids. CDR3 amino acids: CASSGGQTKGYEQYF. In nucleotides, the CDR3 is TGCGCCAGCAGCGGGGGACAGACCAAGGGATACGAGCAGTACTTC.

CDR3 DNA: TGTGCCTCCCGTAGGGACTTCTCCTACGAGCAGTACTTC. Amino acids: CASRRDFSYEQYF. The V call is TRBV6-5, the J call TRBJ2-7; a weak D match, TRBD2 (6 bases). Trimming removed 11 bases from V and 0 bases from J, with 14 bases in between. The CDR3 spans 13 residues. CDR1 is MNHEY and CDR2 is SVGAGI in the germline V gene.

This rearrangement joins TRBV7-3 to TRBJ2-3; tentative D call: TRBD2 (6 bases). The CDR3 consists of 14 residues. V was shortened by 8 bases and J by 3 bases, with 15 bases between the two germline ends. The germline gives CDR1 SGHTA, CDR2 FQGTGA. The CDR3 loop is CASGRGGGTDTQYF. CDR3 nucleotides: TGTGCCAGCGGGCGGGGTGGAGGAACAGATACGCAGTATTTT.

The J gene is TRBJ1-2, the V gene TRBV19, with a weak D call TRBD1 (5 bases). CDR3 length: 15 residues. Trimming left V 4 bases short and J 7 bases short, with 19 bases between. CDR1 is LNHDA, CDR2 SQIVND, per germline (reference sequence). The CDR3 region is CASSTLSLGDSGYTF. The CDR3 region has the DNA TGTGCCAGTAGTACCTTATCATTAGGGGACTCTGGCTACACCTTC.

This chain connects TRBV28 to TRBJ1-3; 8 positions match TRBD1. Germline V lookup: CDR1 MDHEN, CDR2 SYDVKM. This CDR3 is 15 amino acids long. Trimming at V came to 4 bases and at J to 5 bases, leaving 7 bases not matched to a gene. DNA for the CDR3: TGTGCCAGCAGTTCCCGGACAGGGAGAAGAAACACCATATATTTT. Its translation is CASSSRTGRRNTIYF.

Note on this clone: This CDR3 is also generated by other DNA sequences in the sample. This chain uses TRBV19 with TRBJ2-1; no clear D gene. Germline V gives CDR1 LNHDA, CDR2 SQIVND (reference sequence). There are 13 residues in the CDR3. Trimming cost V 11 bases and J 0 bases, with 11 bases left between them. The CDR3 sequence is CASSPGSYNEQFF. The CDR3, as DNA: TGTGCCTCATCCCCCGGCTCCTACAATGAGCAGTTCTTC.

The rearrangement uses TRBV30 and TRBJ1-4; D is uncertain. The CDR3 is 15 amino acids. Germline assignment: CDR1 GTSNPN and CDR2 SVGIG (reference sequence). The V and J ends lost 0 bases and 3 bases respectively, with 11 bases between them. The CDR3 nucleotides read TGTGCCTGGAGTGTACTAAGCGCCCCTAATGAAAAACTGTTTTTT. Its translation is CAWSVLSAPNEKLFF. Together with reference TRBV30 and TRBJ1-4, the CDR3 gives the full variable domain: SQTIHQWPATLVQPVGSPLSLECTVEGTSNPNLYWYRQAAGRGLQLLFYSVGIGQISSEVPQNLSASRPQDRQFILSSKKLLLSDSGFYLCAWSVLSAPNEKLFFGSGTQLSVL.

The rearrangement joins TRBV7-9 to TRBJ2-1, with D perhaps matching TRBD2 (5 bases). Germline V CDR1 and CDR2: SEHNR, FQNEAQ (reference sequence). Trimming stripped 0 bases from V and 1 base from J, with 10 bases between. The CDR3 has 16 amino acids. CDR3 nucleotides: TGTGCCAGCAGCTTAGCTGCCGGGATGTCCTACAATGAGCAGTTCTTC. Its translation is CASSLAAGMSYNEQFF.

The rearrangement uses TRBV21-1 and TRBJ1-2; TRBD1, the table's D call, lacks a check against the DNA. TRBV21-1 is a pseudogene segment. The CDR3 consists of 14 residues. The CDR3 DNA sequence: TGTGCCAGCAGCACAAGCTACAGGAACTATGGCTACACCTTC. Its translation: CASSTSYRNYGYTF.

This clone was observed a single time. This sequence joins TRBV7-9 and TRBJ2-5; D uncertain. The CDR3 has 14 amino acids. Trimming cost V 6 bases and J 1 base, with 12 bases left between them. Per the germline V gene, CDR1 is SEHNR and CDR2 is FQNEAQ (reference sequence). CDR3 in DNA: TGTGCCAGCAGAAAGACATCGATCCAAGAGACCCAGTACTTC. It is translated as CASRKTSIQETQYF. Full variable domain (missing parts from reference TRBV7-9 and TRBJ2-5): DTGVSQNPRHKITKRGQNVTFRCDPISEHNRLYWYRQTLGQGPEFLTYFQNEAQLEKSRLLSDRFSAERPKGSFSTLEIQRTEQGDSAMYLCASRKTSIQETQYFGPGTRLLVL.

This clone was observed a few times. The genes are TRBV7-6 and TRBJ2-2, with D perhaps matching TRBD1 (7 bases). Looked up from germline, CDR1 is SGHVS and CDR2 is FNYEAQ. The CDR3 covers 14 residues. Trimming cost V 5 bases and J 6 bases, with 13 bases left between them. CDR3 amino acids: CASSRGGGSGELFF. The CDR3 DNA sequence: TGTGCCAGCAGCCGCGGAGGGGGCTCCGGGGAGCTGTTTTTT.

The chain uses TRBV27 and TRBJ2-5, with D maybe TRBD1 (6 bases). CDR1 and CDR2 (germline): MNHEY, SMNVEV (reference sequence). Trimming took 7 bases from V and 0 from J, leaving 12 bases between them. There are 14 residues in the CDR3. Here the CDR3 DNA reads TGTGCCAGCAAAAAAACAGGGTACCAAGAGACCCAGTACTTC. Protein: CASKKTGYQETQYF.

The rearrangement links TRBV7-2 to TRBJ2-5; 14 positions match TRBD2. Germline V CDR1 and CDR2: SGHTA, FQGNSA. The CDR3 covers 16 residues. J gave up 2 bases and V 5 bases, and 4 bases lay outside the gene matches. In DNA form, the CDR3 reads TGTGCCAGCAGCGTTGGGACTAGCGGGAGACAAGAGACCCAGTACTTC. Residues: CASSVGTSGRQETQYF.

CDR3 bases: TGTGCCTGGAGGGAGGGGGCGAACACTGAAGCTTTCTTT. Protein: CAWREGANTEAFF. This chain links TRBV30 with TRBJ1-1, with 7 bases aligning to TRBD1. This CDR3 spans 13 amino acids. V lost 3 bases and J lost 1; bases outside the gene matches: 2. Germline CDR1 and CDR2: GTSNPN and SVGIG (reference sequence).

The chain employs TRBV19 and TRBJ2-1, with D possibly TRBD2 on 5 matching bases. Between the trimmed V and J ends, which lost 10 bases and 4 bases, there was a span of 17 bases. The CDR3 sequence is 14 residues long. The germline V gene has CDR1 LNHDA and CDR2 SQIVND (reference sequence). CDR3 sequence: CATGRGYRYNEQFF. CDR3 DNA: TGTGCCACCGGACGAGGGTACCGGTACAATGAGCAGTTCTTC.

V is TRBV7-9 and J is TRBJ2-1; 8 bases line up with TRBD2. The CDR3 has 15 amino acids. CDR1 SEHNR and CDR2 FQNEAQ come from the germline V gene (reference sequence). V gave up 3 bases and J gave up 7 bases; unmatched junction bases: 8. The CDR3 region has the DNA TGTGCCAGCAGCTTTACTAGCGGAGCTTTAAATGAGCAGTTCTTC. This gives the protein CASSFTSGALNEQFF.

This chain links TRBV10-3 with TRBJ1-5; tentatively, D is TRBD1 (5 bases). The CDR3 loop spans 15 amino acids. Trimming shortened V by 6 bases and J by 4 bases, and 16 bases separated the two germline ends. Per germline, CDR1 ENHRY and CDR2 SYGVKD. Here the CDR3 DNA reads TGTGCCATCAGCGCGGGACTGACTACTAATCAGCCCCAGCATTTT. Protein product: CAISAGLTTNQPQHF.

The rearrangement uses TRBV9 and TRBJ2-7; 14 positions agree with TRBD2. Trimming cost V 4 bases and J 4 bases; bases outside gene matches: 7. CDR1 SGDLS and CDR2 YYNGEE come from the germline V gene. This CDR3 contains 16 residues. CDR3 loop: CASSPGTSGRRYEQYF. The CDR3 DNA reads TGTGCCAGCAGCCCGGGGACTAGCGGGAGAAGGTACGAGCAGTACTTC.